What follows describes a single T cell receptor beta chain. This entry belongs to a study of blood T cell repertoires in COVID-19. The CDR3 length is 15 residues. V gave up 7 bases and J gave up 2 bases; unmatched junction bases: 6. Germline V gene sequence: CDR1 KGHDR, CDR2 SFDVKD. The data were produced by immunoSEQ multiplex PCR, yet TCRdb's version contains in-frame clones alone and is incomplete. The data contain 370,000 or so clones, over 65% of them singletons. The sequenced material came from peripheral blood. The TCR comes from a human donor with acute or convalescent COVID-19. The donor label of this sample is uncertain. The V and J genes are TRBV24-1 and TRBJ2-2; 7 bases line up with TRBD1. CDR3 region: CATSGTARNTGELFF. CDR3 nucleotides: TGTGCCACCAGCGGGACAGCGAGAAACACCGGGGAGCTGTTTTTT.